The entry that follows covers one T cell receptor (beta chain) sequence. Documented treatment: roughly 20 received Ad26.COV2.S at low or high dose, single or two shots; a few received placebo; per-sample allocation not given. Day 63 after the first injection of vaccine or placebo was the sampling time. These data come from a study of Ad26.COV2.S vaccination and SARS-CoV-2 variants. Libraries were prepared by immunoSEQ multiplex PCR; TCRdb keeps only in-frame clonotypes and omits some of them. The sample lists some 480,000 clones; 70% to 90% were seen once. The germline V and J ends were trimmed by 6 bases and 12 bases, with 14 bases remaining between them. The CDR3 has 11 amino acids. The germline V gene has CDR1 MNHEY and CDR2 SVGAGI.

This sequence was found in a person between 18 and 59 years old who received the Ad26.COV2.S COVID-19 vaccine or a placebo. The starting material was peripheral blood, obtained in a trial of Ad26.COV2.S vaccine versus placebo. This rearrangement joins TRBV6-5 to TRBJ1-1; a weak D match, TRBD1 (6 bases). CDR3 DNA sequence: TGTGCCAGCAGCCAAACAGGGAAAACTTTCTTT. The encoded protein is CASSQTGKTFF.